The source of this T cell receptor (beta chain) is a study of blood T cell repertoires in COVID-19. In the study overall: Sources were T cells, B-cell-depleted T cells, or PBMCs; the material itself was cDNA or gDNA.

Original processing notes: From reference gene primer amplification, estimates of nucleated cell counts were derived. Some clones are missing from TCRdb's copy, which holds only in-frame ones; the method was immunoSEQ multiplex PCR. V and J calls and clone size are given by that table; D and trimming were obtained from the DNA. The sample lists 100,000 to 150,000 clones, about 88% occurring once. The germline gives CDR1 SGHRS, CDR2 YFSETQ. The CDR3 is made up of 16 amino acids. V was clipped by 2 bases and J by 2 bases, with 17 bases between them. The TCR was taken from an elderly woman with acute or convalescent COVID-19. Specimen: peripheral blood. The J gene is TRBJ2-7, the V gene TRBV5-1, with TRBD2 as a possible D gene (6 bases). The CDR3 loop reads CASSFVGGTQTYEQYF. DNA of the CDR3: TGCGCCAGCAGCTTCGTTGGAGGGACGCAAACCTACGAGCAGTACTTC. The full variable domain, its missing parts supplied by reference TRBV5-1 and TRBJ2-7, is KAGVTQTPRYLIKTRGQQVTLSCSPISGHRSVSWYQQTPGQGLQFLFEYFSETQRNKGNFPGRFSGRQFSNSRSEMNVSTLELGDSALYLCASSFVGGTQTYEQYFGPGTRLTVT.